The 31 T cell receptor beta chains below were found in one sample sequenced in a study of T cell repertoires in cytomegalovirus infection. TCRdb analysed the reads with MiXCR anew, one entry per CDR3 protein. The data contain about 330,000 distinct CDR3 sequences, more than 9% of them singletons. What was sequenced was PBMCs. The receptors here all came from a human donor in good health (CMV status not recorded). Some clones in this sample may be carry-over from other donors' samples.

This clonotype was counted at least ten times. The J gene is TRBJ2-1, the V gene TRBV7-2; 10 nucleotides line up with TRBD2. The CDR3 sequence is 14 residues long. The germline gives CDR1 SGHTA, CDR2 FQGNSA. J lost 6 bases, V lost 5 bases, and 4 bases had no gene match. CDR3 nucleotides: TGTGCCAGCAGCACTGGACTAGCGGCCAATGAGCAGTTCTTC. As protein: CASSTGLAANEQFF.

This clonotype turned up a few times. CDR3 amino acids: CASSQGGQGSYNEQFF. DNA of the CDR3: TGTGCCAGCAGTCAAGGGGGACAGGGCAGTTACAATGAGCAGTTCTTC. The V gene is TRBV28, the J gene TRBJ2-1, with 9 bases lining up with TRBD1. The CDR3 is 16 residues long. Germline V gene data show CDR1 as MDHEN and CDR2 as SYDVKM. Trimming cost V 5 bases and J 4 bases; bases outside gene matches: 9.

This clonotype occurred a few times. CDR3 sequence (DNA): TGTGCCAGCAGTTCAGGACTAGCGGGAGCAGATACGCAGTATTTT. It yields the protein CASSSGLAGADTQYF. The chain carries TRBV28 and TRBJ2-3; TRBD2 aligns across 13 bases. The germline V gene has CDR1 MDHEN and CDR2 SYDVKM. This CDR3 region has 15 residues. V lost 4 bases to trimming and J lost 4 bases; unmatched junction nucleotides: 2.

This clonotype has at least ten counts. This chain connects TRBV7-2 to TRBJ2-4, with D possibly being TRBD1 (5 bases). V lost 3 bases, J lost 5 bases, and 8 bases lay in between. Germline V gene data show CDR1 as SGHTA and CDR2 as FQGNSA. The CDR3 covers 13 residues. The CDR3 nucleotides read TGTGCCAGCAGCTTCGGACAAGAAAACATTCAGTACTTC. As protein: CASSFGQENIQYF.

Many counts were recorded for this clonotype. The CDR3 spells CASSSRTVPYGYTF. The CDR3 coding sequence is TGTGCCAGCAGCTCCCGGACAGTCCCGTATGGCTACACCTTC. V and J are TRBV7-2 and TRBJ1-2; D perhaps matches TRBD1 (6 bases). The V gene lost 4 bases and the J gene lost 5 bases, with 14 bases spanning the gap. CDR1 and CDR2 (germline): SGHTA, FQGNSA. The CDR3 runs to 14 residues.

This clonotype was observed many times. The rearrangement uses TRBV7-3 and TRBJ2-1; 7 nucleotides align to TRBD2. The CDR3 loop spans 13 amino acids. With V trimmed by 3 bases and J by 6 bases, 2 bases remained unmatched. The germline CDR1 and CDR2 sequences are SGHTA and FQGTGA. CDR3 sequence reads: CASSLGLRNEQFF. The DNA for the CDR3 is TGTGCCAGCAGCTTGGGACTACGCAATGAGCAGTTCTTC.

The CDR3 loop is CASSDEGFSYEQYF. CDR3 DNA sequence: TGTGCCAGCAGTGACGAGGGCTTCTCCTACGAGCAGTACTTC. This chain uses TRBV2 with TRBJ2-7; a possible D gene is TRBD2 (5 bases). The CDR3 has 14 amino acids. Deletions cut 3 bases from V and 0 bases from J, with 9 bases between. Germline V CDR1 and CDR2: SNHLY, FYNNEI. Full variable domain (rest looked up from reference TRBV2 and TRBJ2-7): EPEVTQTPSHQVTQMGQEVILRCVPISNHLYFYWYRQILGQKVEFLVSFYNNEISEKSEIFDDQFSVERPDGSNFTLKIRSTKLEDSAMYFCASSDEGFSYEQYFGPGTRLTVT.

Regarding this clonotype: Since the CDR3 does not end with the conserved phenylalanine or tryptophan, this likely comes from a read error. The limits of the CDR3 on the DNA are not certain, so only TCRdb's listed CDR3 is given. The rearrangement joins TRBV20-1 to TRBJ1-2; the D call TRBD1 from the table was never checked on the DNA. The CDR3 is 11 residues long, counting both termini. Germline-derived CDR1 and CDR2 are DFQATT and SNEGSKA (reference sequence). CDR3 in amino acids: CSASYGTGERI.

The chain employs TRBV2 and TRBJ1-2; 9 nucleotides agree with TRBD1. The V and J ends lost 6 bases and 7 bases, in that order; junction bases with no gene match: 3. This CDR3 is 12 amino acids long. Germline values: CDR1 SNHLY, CDR2 FYNNEI. The CDR3: CASRETGGGYTF. The CDR3 coding sequence is TGTGCCAGCAGGGAGACAGGGGGTGGCTACACCTTC.

The chain has TRBV7-6 and TRBJ1-6; D is undetermined. This CDR3 is built from 17 residues. V lost 4 bases and J 11 bases, leaving 24 bases between the germline ends. CDR1 is SGHVS and CDR2 is FNYEAQ in the germline V gene. The CDR3 bases are TGTGCCAGCAGCTCCCTCGGAGGCTCGGGCAGTCATACACCCCTCCACTTT. Translating it yields CASSSLGGSGSHTPLHF.

The rearrangement links TRBV7-6 to TRBJ2-3; 11 positions match TRBD2. This CDR3 is built from 16 residues. With 3 bases clipped from V and 5 bases from J, the junction kept 7 bases outside the gene matches. Per the germline V gene, CDR1 is SGHVS and CDR2 is FNYEAQ. CDR3: CASSLTSGVREDTQYF. CDR3 in DNA: TGTGCCAGCAGCTTGACTAGCGGGGTGAGGGAAGATACGCAGTATTTT. Filled out from reference TRBV7-6 and TRBJ2-3, the complete variable domain reads GAGVSQSPRYKVTKRGQDVALRCDPISGHVSLYWYRQALGQGPEFLTYFNYEAQQDKSGLPNDRFSAERPEGSISTLTIQRTEQRDSAMYRCASSLTSGVREDTQYFGPGTRLTVL.

The sample holds a few counts of this clonotype. The chain uses TRBV27 and TRBJ1-4; 7 bases map to TRBD1. The V and J ends lost 6 bases and 5 bases, in that order; junction bases with no gene match: 9. The CDR3 sequence is 15 residues long. Germline CDR1 reads MNHEY; CDR2 reads SMNVEV (reference sequence). This CDR3 reads CASSPPGQLNEKLFF. The CDR3 DNA follows: TGTGCCAGCAGCCCCCCGGGACAGCTAAATGAAAAACTGTTTTTT. The entire variable domain, with the rest obtained from reference TRBV27 and TRBJ1-4, is as follows: EAQVTQNPRYLITVTGKKLTVTCSQNMNHEYMSWYRQDPGLGLRQIYYSMNVEVTDKGDVPEGYKVSRKEKRNFPLILESPSPNQTSLYFCASSPPGQLNEKLFFGSGTQLSVL.

The V and J genes are TRBV20-1 and TRBJ2-1; 11 bases are shared with TRBD2. Per germline, CDR1 DFQATT and CDR2 SNEGSKA (reference sequence). The length of the CDR3 is 14 residues. J was trimmed by 10 bases and V by 5 bases; bases with no gene match: 10. Here the CDR3 reads CSAPPRLAGGEQFF. The CDR3 nucleotides read TGCAGTGCTCCCCCCAGGCTAGCGGGGGGCGAGCAGTTCTTC.

The table lists this clonotype with a few counts. J is TRBJ2-1 and V is TRBV7-3, with no clear D. This CDR3 is 16 amino acids long. V lost 3 bases, J lost 4 bases, and 16 bases lay in between. Germline V gives CDR1 SGHTA, CDR2 FQGTGA. CDR3 DNA: TGTGCCAGCAGCTTGATGTACAGAAGAACGTACAATGAGCAGTTCTTC. It yields the protein CASSLMYRRTYNEQFF.

This chain uses TRBV28 with TRBJ1-1; D possibly corresponds to TRBD1 (5 bases). Germline assignment: CDR1 MDHEN and CDR2 SYDVKM. The CDR3 spans 15 residues. Trimming pared 1 base from V and 0 bases from J, leaving 9 bases between. As DNA, the CDR3 is TGTGCCAGCAGTTTATTCACAGGTCTGAACACTGAAGCTTTCTTT. Translated: CASSLFTGLNTEAFF.

At least ten counts were recorded for this clonotype. The J gene is TRBJ2-6, the V gene TRBV20-1; D unclear. This CDR3 has 13 amino acids. CDR1 DFQATT and CDR2 SNEGSKA come from the germline V gene (reference sequence). The ends were cut back, 1 base at V and 2 bases at J, with 3 bases in the middle. The CDR3 reads CSARVPGANVLTF. CDR3 nucleotides: TGCAGTGCTAGAGTCCCTGGGGCCAACGTCCTGACTTTC.

The rearrangement links TRBV6-2 or TRBV6-3 to TRBJ1-2; D not certain. Trimming took 2 bases from V and 10 from J, leaving 20 bases between them. The CDR3 spans 15 residues. CDR1 MNHEY and CDR2 SVGEGT come from the germline V gene. For the CDR3, the DNA is TGTGCCAGCAGTTACCTGGGAGGGATCTCCGGTCTCTACACCTTC. This gives the protein CASSYLGGISGLYTF.

This clonotype was observed at least ten times. The chain combines TRBV7-9 with TRBJ2-7; 8 nucleotides line up with TRBD2. Germline V lookup: CDR1 SEHNR, CDR2 FQNEAQ (reference sequence). Trimming took 6 bases from V and 4 from J; bases not matched to a gene: 11. The CDR3 spans 15 residues. The CDR3 loop is CASREAGEGAYEQYF. The DNA for the CDR3 is TGTGCCAGCAGAGAAGCGGGGGAAGGGGCGTACGAGCAGTACTTC.

The chain recombines TRBV19 with TRBJ2-7; 10 nucleotides line up with TRBD2. This CDR3 spans 14 amino acids. The V and J ends lost 8 bases and 6 bases, in that order; junction bases with no gene match: 10. From germline, CDR1 is LNHDA and CDR2 SQIVND (reference sequence). The CDR3 is CASSTRQREGEQYF. The CDR3 DNA follows: TGTGCCAGTTCTACCCGACAGCGGGAGGGCGAGCAGTACTTC.

The sample holds many counts of this clonotype. The chain carries TRBV7-2 and TRBJ2-2; D is unclear. The V gene's germline CDR1 is SGHTA and CDR2 FQGNSA. Trimming left V 5 bases short and J 1 base short, with 14 bases between. The CDR3 has 16 residues. DNA for the CDR3: TGTGCCAGCAGCCCACGGTTGTGGGTGAACACCGGGGAGCTGTTTTTT. This codes for CASSPRLWVNTGELFF.

This clonotype was observed a handful of times. The chain has TRBV12-3 or TRBV12-4 and TRBJ2-3, with TRBD2 as a possible D gene (6 bases). This CDR3 has 15 amino acids. Trimming stripped 7 bases from V and 4 bases from J, with 18 bases between. In DNA form, the CDR3 reads TGTGCCAGCACCCTGCTTGGGGGAGGCTCAGATACGCAGTATTTT. This sequence encodes CASTLLGGGSDTQYF.

In this sample, this clonotype turned up many times. The chain links TRBV2 to TRBJ2-5; 10 nucleotides align to TRBD1. Germline CDR1 and CDR2: SNHLY and FYNNEI. The CDR3 runs to 14 residues. Trimming at V came to 7 bases and at J to 2 bases, leaving 4 bases not matched to a gene. Here the CDR3 reads CASNTDRGQETQYF. The DNA of the CDR3 is TGTGCCAGCAATACGGACAGGGGGCAAGAGACCCAGTACTTC. Complete variable domain (other parts from reference TRBV2 and TRBJ2-5): EPEVTQTPSHQVTQMGQEVILRCVPISNHLYFYWYRQILGQKVEFLVSFYNNEISEKSEIFDDQFSVERPDGSNFTLKIRSTKLEDSAMYFCASNTDRGQETQYFGPGTRLLVL.

This clonotype has a handful of counts. The chain links TRBV7-2 to TRBJ2-2; tentatively, D is TRBD2 (6 bases). The V gene's germline CDR1 is SGHTA and CDR2 FQGNSA. Trimming left V 4 bases short and J 3 bases short, with 21 bases between. CDR3 size: 18 residues. CDR3 loop: CASSSFPTSYQDTGELFF. CDR3 nucleotide sequence: TGTGCCAGCAGCTCCTTCCCCACTAGCTATCAGGACACCGGGGAGCTGTTTTTT.

This clonotype has just a few counts. The J gene is TRBJ1-2, the V gene TRBV6-6, with TRBD1 identical over 10 bases. J lost 4 bases, V lost 2 bases, and 4 bases had no gene match. The germline V gene has CDR1 MNHNY and CDR2 SVGAGI (reference sequence). The CDR3 runs 15 residues. The CDR3 nucleotides are TGTGCCAGCAGTTACCACCGACAGGGGGCCTATGGCTACACCTTC. Its translation is CASSYHRQGAYGYTF.

The chain employs TRBV20-1 and TRBJ1-4, with 8 bases identical to TRBD1. Germline V gene data show CDR1 as DFQATT and CDR2 as SNEGSKA (reference sequence). The CDR3 extends over 14 amino acids. J was trimmed by 3 bases and V by 6 bases; bases with no gene match: 6. The CDR3 DNA reads TGCAGTGCCCCGGACAGGGTTTCTAATGAAAAACTGTTTTTT. This codes for CSAPDRVSNEKLFF.

This clonotype appeared many times. The chain couples TRBV7-6 to TRBJ2-1, with 9 bases fitting TRBD1. The germline CDR1 and CDR2 sequences are SGHVS and FNYEAQ. This CDR3 is 17 amino acids long. Unmatched junction bases numbered 10, after V lost 4 bases and J lost 3 bases. The CDR3 here is CASSYPPGQGNYNEQFF. In DNA form, the CDR3 reads TGTGCCAGCAGCTACCCCCCGGGACAGGGAAACTACAATGAGCAGTTCTTC.

The table lists this clonotype with a few counts. The DNA of the CDR3 is TGTGCCAGCAGCTCCATCCGGGACAGGGGAAACAATCAGCCCCAGCATTTT. The encoded protein is CASSSIRDRGNNQPQHF. The V call is TRBV28, the J call TRBJ1-5, with 10 bases that match TRBD1. The CDR3 has 17 residues. V lost 6 bases to trimming and J lost 3 bases; unmatched junction nucleotides: 11. Germline V gene lookup returns CDR1 MDHEN and CDR2 SYDVKM.

This clonotype was seen repeatedly, ten times or more. The V and J genes are TRBV7-2 and TRBJ2-3; D gene uncertain. CDR1 and CDR2 (germline): SGHTA, FQGNSA. Deletions cut 6 bases from V and 6 bases from J, with 16 bases between. The CDR3 is 14 amino acids. CDR3 region: CASSPAPRSDTQYF. CDR3 bases: TGTGCCAGCAGTCCGGCCCCCCGGTCGGATACGCAGTATTTT.

The V and J genes are TRBV7-2 and TRBJ1-1, with a tentative D call TRBD1 (5 bases). V was clipped by 5 bases and J by 5 bases, with 12 bases between them. The CDR3 is made up of 13 amino acids. Germline-derived CDR1 and CDR2 are SGHTA and FQGNSA. The CDR3 sequence: CASSLNRGTEAFF. CDR3 DNA sequence: TGTGCCAGCAGCCTCAACCGGGGGACTGAAGCTTTCTTT.

This clonotype appeared many times. The rearrangement joins TRBV12-3 or TRBV12-4 to TRBJ2-5; D not certain. Deletions cut 2 bases from V and 5 bases from J, with 12 bases between. The CDR3 length is 14 residues. Written as DNA, the CDR3 is TGTGCCAGCAGTTTAAGACCGTTTGGCGAGACCCAGTACTTC. Translating it yields CASSLRPFGETQYF.

This clonotype was recorded many times. This chain links TRBV19 with TRBJ2-3; D is possibly TRBD1 (5 bases). The CDR3 runs to 15 residues. CDR1 is LNHDA, CDR2 SQIVND, per germline (reference sequence). The V end lost 0 bases, the J end lost 2 bases, and 9 bases lay between the germline ends. The CDR3 sequence: CASSIDGRVTDTQYF. The CDR3 region has the DNA TGTGCCAGTAGTATAGATGGCAGGGTCACAGATACGCAGTATTTT.